These T cell receptor beta chains were read from a single sample in a study of blood T cell repertoires in COVID-19. Produced via immunoSEQ multiplex PCR; TCRdb's table is partial and in-frame only. This table holds roughly 190,000 clones, 88% found once. The specimen was peripheral blood. These receptors were collected from a young man with acute or convalescent COVID-19. Both conserved end residues are part of each CDR3. The D gene is left open where the match is weak. Clone size is shown for a subset of rows, as once, few, many or a class of expanded clone.

j_call d_call v_call clone_size cdr3_nt cdr3_aa
TRBJ1-3 NA TRBV5-1 NA TGCGCCAGCAGCTTCGGGGAGGGTGGAAACACCATATATTTT CASSFGEGGNTIYF
TRBJ2-1 NA TRBV7-3 NA TGTGCCAGCAGCTTTTCCCAGGTGCAGTTCTTC CASSFSQVQFF
TRBJ2-7 TRBD1 TRBV6-5 NA TGTGCCAGCAGTTACCGGGGGGGACAGGGGGCGTGGGAGCAGTACTTC CASSYRGGQGAWEQYF
TRBJ1-3 NA TRBV7-2 once TGTGCCAGCAGCTTAGGCACATTCCGATCTGGAAACACCATATATTTT CASSLGTFRSGNTIYF
TRBJ2-1 TRBD2 TRBV12-5 NA TGTGCTAGTGGTCCAGGGACTAGCGGGAGTTATCTTGGTGAGCAGTTCTTC CASGPGTSGSYLGEQFF
TRBJ2-7 TRBD1 TRBV10-3 once TGTGCCATCAGCGGGACAGGGGGCCACGAGCAGTACTTC CAISGTGGHEQYF
TRBJ1-6 TRBD1 TRBV2 few TGTGCCAGCTGCTCGACAGGGGGCTTTTCACCCCTCCACTTT CASCSTGGFSPLHF
TRBJ2-3 TRBD2 TRBV28 NA TGTGCCAGCGGGGTAGCGGGAGATAGTGATACGCAGTATTTT CASGVAGDSDTQYF
TRBJ2-1 NA TRBV6-6 once TGTGCCAGCAGTTCCAACTACAATGAGCAGTTCTTC CASSSNYNEQFF
TRBJ2-3 TRBD2 TRBV7-9 NA TGTGCCAGCAGCCGCCATCTGACTAGCGGGGACACAGATACGCAGTATTTT CASSRHLTSGDTDTQYF
TRBJ1-2 TRBD1 TRBV30 NA TGTGCCTGGAGGGAAGGGGGCGTTTATGGCTACACCTTC CAWREGGVYGYTF
TRBJ1-1 TRBD1 TRBV25-1 NA TGTGCCAGCAGTGAAAGTTGGGGACAGCTCACTGAAGCTTTCTTT CASSESWGQLTEAFF
TRBJ2-5 TRBD2 TRBV11-2 NA TGTGCCAGCAGCTGGGTCCCCCTAGCGGACCAAGAGACCCAGTACTTC CASSWVPLADQETQYF
TRBJ2-5 NA TRBV7-9 NA TGTGCCAGCAGCGTTAGTAGGGAGCGCCAAGAGACCCAGTACTTC CASSVSRERQETQYF
TRBJ2-7 TRBD1 TRBV5-4 NA TGTGCCAGCAGCCAGGACAGGGCGAGCTCCTACGAGCAGTACTTC CASSQDRASSYEQYF
TRBJ1-6 NA TRBV28 NA TGTGCCAGCAGCCCCCCGCAGGATGGTTATTCACCCCTCCACTTT CASSPPQDGYSPLHF
TRBJ2-2 NA TRBV10-3 NA TGTGCCATCAGTGATACAGGACGCACCGGGGAGCTGTTTTTT CAISDTGRTGELFF
TRBJ1-5 NA TRBV19 NA TGTGCCAGTAGTGGCGACAGGAATCAGCCCCAGCATTTT CASSGDRNQPQHF
TRBJ1-6 NA TRBV18 once TGTGCCAGCTCACGGTTCGAACGAGACGGAGGGAATTCACCCCTCCACTTT CASSRFERDGGNSPLHF
TRBJ2-5 TRBD1 TRBV7-9 NA TGTGCCAGCAGCTCCCTACACGGGACAGGGGGCCAAGAGACCCAGTACTTC CASSSLHGTGGQETQYF
TRBJ2-7 NA TRBV19 few TGTGCCAGCCGTCAATTCAGGGGCTTGCTCCCCAGTTCTTACGAGCAGTACTTC CASRQFRGLLPSSYEQYF
TRBJ2-1 TRBD2 TRBV5-1 NA TGCGCCAGCAGCTTGGGGGGAGGACTAGCGGGAAGGGGCAATGAGCAGTTCTTC CASSLGGGLAGRGNEQFF
TRBJ1-5 NA TRBV21-1 NA TGTGCCAGACGTACAGGGAAGAGAATTTGGCGTCAGCCCCAGCATTTT CARRTGKRIWRQPQHF
TRBJ2-3 NA TRBV19 NA TGTGCCAGTAGCCTGACAGATACGCAGTATTTT CASSLTDTQYF
TRBJ2-1 NA TRBV5-1 few TGCGCCAGCAGCTTGGGACAGCCCCGAAACCCGCAGTTCTTC CASSLGQPRNPQFF
TRBJ2-7 TRBD2 TRBV5-4 NA TGTGCCAGCAGCGCCTCCGGGACTAGCGGGCCCTACGAGCAGTACTTC CASSASGTSGPYEQYF
TRBJ2-1 NA TRBV6-5 NA TGTGCCAGCAAATTCGGCGGGGGCAGTGAGCAGTTCTTC CASKFGGGSEQFF
TRBJ1-1 NA TRBV5-1 NA TGCGCCAGCAGCCTAACTACCGACAGGAACACTGAAGCTTTCTTT CASSLTTDRNTEAFF
TRBJ1-5 NA TRBV5-6 NA TGTGCCAGCAGCCGGGGGGCAAATCAGCCCCAGCATTTT CASSRGANQPQHF
TRBJ2-2 NA TRBV6-1 NA TGTGCCAGCAGTGAACAGGGTTCGTCCGGGGAGCTGTTTTTT CASSEQGSSGELFF
TRBJ2-1 NA TRBV9 NA TGTGCCAGCAGCGGACCTCTTAACGCGGGGGCCGACAATGAGCAGTTCTTC CASSGPLNAGADNEQFF
TRBJ2-7 NA TRBV30 NA TGTGCCTGGAGTGGACAGTACCACGAGCAGTACTTC CAWSGQYHEQYF
TRBJ1-6 NA TRBV28 NA TGTGCCAGCAGTTTCATCCATCAGGCAAGGAGGACAGACATACTTAATTCACCCCTCCACTTT CASSFIHQARRTDILNSPLHF
TRBJ1-3 TRBD1 TRBV6-5 NA TGTGCCAGCAGTTTCTGGACAGGGAACTCTGGAAACACCATATATTTT CASSFWTGNSGNTIYF
TRBJ2-1 NA TRBV9 NA TGTGCCAGCAGCGTGGGGCTAGGCAGCTCCTACAATGAGCAGTTCTTC CASSVGLGSSYNEQFF
TRBJ2-3 TRBD1 TRBV10-3 NA TGTGCCATCAGTGAGGCGGACAGGGGAGTCGATGGCACAGATACGCAGTATTTT CAISEADRGVDGTDTQYF
TRBJ2-1 TRBD1 TRBV18 NA TGTGCCAGCTCGCGGGGACAGGGGGCGTACAATGAGCAGTTCTTC CASSRGQGAYNEQFF
TRBJ2-1 NA TRBV24-1 NA TGTGCCACCAGTGATTCCTCGGGGAGCGGGCGGGATGAGCAGTTCTTC CATSDSSGSGRDEQFF
TRBJ1-6 TRBD1 TRBV7-8 NA TGTGCCAGCAGCCTCGGACAGGGGAGCGGTTCACCCCTCCACTTT CASSLGQGSGSPLHF
TRBJ2-2 NA TRBV19 NA TGTGCCAGTAGTAGGCCAGGGTTAAACACCGGGGAGCTGTTTTTT CASSRPGLNTGELFF
TRBJ2-6 NA TRBV5-8 NA TGTGCCAGCAGCCGGAGGGTTAAGGGAGCTGGGGCCAACGTCCTGACTTTC CASSRRVKGAGANVLTF
TRBJ1-1 NA TRBV28 NA TGTGCCAGCAGTTTATTTACCCAGCGAGCTTTCTTT CASSLFTQRAFF
TRBJ1-6 TRBD1 TRBV2 NA TGTGCCAGCAGTGAATGGACAGGGGTTTCACCCCTCCACTTT CASSEWTGVSPLHF
TRBJ1-5 TRBD1 TRBV28 NA TGTGCCAGCAGCTCGTTACAGGGGGCTGGCAATCAGCCCCAGCATTTT CASSSLQGAGNQPQHF
TRBJ1-3 NA TRBV29-1 NA TGCAGCGTTGAAGATGGACAGACAGGAAACACCATATATTTT CSVEDGQTGNTIYF
TRBJ2-7 TRBD1 TRBV9 NA TGTGCCAGCTCGGAGGCGCCAACAGGGGGGCCCGAGCAGTACTTC CASSEAPTGGPEQYF
TRBJ2-3 TRBD2 TRBV5-8 NA TGTGCCAGCAGCCCGCGGGGGGGCTTCACAGATACGCAGTATTTT CASSPRGGFTDTQYF
TRBJ1-2 NA TRBV19 NA TGTGCCAGTAGTAAGGGCACAGGGTATGGCTACACCTTC CASSKGTGYGYTF
TRBJ2-1 NA TRBV2 NA TGTGCCAGCAGTACCGCGGGACGACCGTACAATGAGCAGTTCTTC CASSTAGRPYNEQFF
TRBJ2-3 TRBD2 TRBV5-1 NA TGCGCCAGCAGCTTGGGAGCGGGAGCTACGGAGGATACGCAGTATTTT CASSLGAGATEDTQYF
TRBJ1-5 NA TRBV6-5 NA TGTGCCAGCACCCCGGGACTTACCGACCAGCCCCAGCATTTT CASTPGLTDQPQHF
TRBJ2-3 NA TRBV19 NA TGTGCCAGTAGTGACAGGAGCACAGATACGCAGTATTTT CASSDRSTDTQYF